A selection of T cell receptor beta chains follows, all from one sample in a study of blood T cell repertoires in COVID-19. The protocol was immunoSEQ multiplex PCR, while the TCRdb copy is restricted to in-frame clones and leaves out a portion. The data hold some 50,000 clones, with about 89% observed a single time. Sequenced: peripheral blood. Receptors were obtained from a man aged 55-75 years with acute or convalescent COVID-19. Both conserved end residues are part of each CDR3. Each record gives: V gene, clone size, J gene, D gene, CDR3 protein, CDR3 DNA. The D gene is left open where the match is weak. Size values are once, few and many counts, or a class for expanded clones, and some rows have none.

V gene: TRBV11-1; clone size: once; J gene: TRBJ2-7; D gene: TRBD1; CDR3 protein: CASSPDRVSYEQYF; CDR3 DNA: TGTGCCAGCAGTCCAGACAGGGTCTCCTACGAGCAGTACTTC
V gene: TRBV27; clone size: -; J gene: TRBJ2-7; D gene: -; CDR3 protein: CASSRRGSYEQYF; CDR3 DNA: TGTGCCAGCAGCCGTCGCGGCTCCTACGAGCAGTACTTC
V gene: TRBV19; clone size: -; J gene: TRBJ1-4; D gene: -; CDR3 protein: CASTPGGVGEKLFF; CDR3 DNA: TGTGCCAGTACCCCTGGAGGGGTGGGTGAAAAACTGTTTTTT
V gene: TRBV7-2; clone size: -; J gene: TRBJ1-1; D gene: TRBD1; CDR3 protein: CASSIRTGGGAEAFF; CDR3 DNA: TGTGCCAGCAGCATCCGGACAGGGGGAGGGGCTGAAGCTTTCTTT
V gene: TRBV10-3; clone size: -; J gene: TRBJ1-3; D gene: -; CDR3 protein: CAITPSSGNTIYF; CDR3 DNA: TGTGCCATCACCCCTAGCTCTGGAAACACCATATATTTT
V gene: TRBV25-1; clone size: -; J gene: TRBJ2-7; D gene: -; CDR3 protein: CASSDPHRTGVEQYF; CDR3 DNA: TGTGCCAGCAGTGACCCTCACCGGACGGGGGTCGAGCAGTACTTC
V gene: TRBV6-6; clone size: -; J gene: TRBJ1-6; D gene: TRBD1; CDR3 protein: CASSSSTGFRSPLHF; CDR3 DNA: TGTGCCAGCAGTTCGTCGACAGGGTTCAGATCACCCCTCCACTTT
V gene: TRBV7-8; clone size: -; J gene: TRBJ2-3; D gene: -; CDR3 protein: CASSLVSSGAEKGYRTDTQYF; CDR3 DNA: TGTGCCAGCAGCTTAGTATCCTCTGGGGCCGAAAAGGGGTATCGCACAGATACGCAGTATTTT
V gene: TRBV7-2; clone size: -; J gene: TRBJ1-1; D gene: -; CDR3 protein: CASSLGGYREGTEAFF; CDR3 DNA: TGTGCCAGCAGCTTAGGGGGCTACAGGGAGGGCACTGAAGCTTTCTTT
V gene: TRBV5-1; clone size: -; J gene: TRBJ2-1; D gene: TRBD1; CDR3 protein: CASSPGTGGYNEQFF; CDR3 DNA: TGCGCCAGCAGCCCCGGGACAGGGGGATACAATGAGCAGTTCTTC
V gene: TRBV19; clone size: -; J gene: TRBJ2-7; D gene: -; CDR3 protein: CASSPTGYEQYF; CDR3 DNA: TGTGCCAGTAGTCCGACAGGCTACGAGCAGTACTTC
V gene: TRBV9; clone size: -; J gene: TRBJ1-2; D gene: -; CDR3 protein: CASTRELPNYGYTF; CDR3 DNA: TGTGCCAGCACACGGGAGCTACCTAACTATGGCTACACCTTC
V gene: TRBV5-6; clone size: -; J gene: TRBJ2-7; D gene: -; CDR3 protein: CASSFSYEQYF; CDR3 DNA: TGTGCCAGCAGCTTCAGCTACGAGCAGTACTTC
V gene: TRBV7-9; clone size: -; J gene: TRBJ2-7; D gene: TRBD1; CDR3 protein: CASSGRKGQHYEQYF; CDR3 DNA: TGTGCCAGCAGCGGACGAAAGGGACAGCATTACGAGCAGTACTTC
V gene: TRBV19; clone size: -; J gene: TRBJ1-1; D gene: -; CDR3 protein: CASSIGELNTEAFF; CDR3 DNA: TGTGCCAGTAGTATAGGGGAGCTGAACACTGAAGCTTTCTTT
V gene: TRBV14; clone size: -; J gene: TRBJ1-1; D gene: TRBD1; CDR3 protein: CASSQVTGRTEAFF; CDR3 DNA: TGTGCCAGCAGCCAAGTGACAGGGCGGACTGAAGCTTTCTTT
V gene: TRBV9; clone size: -; J gene: TRBJ1-3; D gene: -; CDR3 protein: CASSPSRGGESSGNTIYF; CDR3 DNA: TGTGCCAGCAGCCCCAGCCGGGGAGGGGAGAGCTCTGGAAACACCATATATTTT
V gene: TRBV5-1; clone size: -; J gene: TRBJ1-1; D gene: TRBD1; CDR3 protein: CASSLAPGAQGLAFF; CDR3 DNA: TGCGCCAGCAGCTTGGCCCCGGGCGCACAGGGGTTGGCTTTCTTT
V gene: TRBV5-1; clone size: -; J gene: TRBJ2-2; D gene: -; CDR3 protein: CASSSTGRSFTGELFF; CDR3 DNA: TGCGCCAGCAGCTCTACAGGGCGATCCTTCACCGGGGAGCTGTTTTTT
V gene: TRBV12-3/TRBV12-4; clone size: -; J gene: TRBJ1-3; D gene: TRBD1; CDR3 protein: CASSSGGRTIYF; CDR3 DNA: TGTGCCAGCAGTTCAGGGGGTCGGACCATATATTTT
V gene: TRBV5-1; clone size: -; J gene: TRBJ2-3; D gene: TRBD2; CDR3 protein: CASSLGTSGGADTQYF; CDR3 DNA: TGCGCCAGCAGCTTGGGGACTAGCGGGGGCGCAGATACGCAGTATTTT
V gene: TRBV5-4; clone size: -; J gene: TRBJ1-2; D gene: -; CDR3 protein: CASSLRGGGYGYTF; CDR3 DNA: TGTGCCAGCAGCTTGAGGGGGGGCGGGTATGGCTACACCTTC
V gene: TRBV2; clone size: -; J gene: TRBJ1-5; D gene: -; CDR3 protein: CASTGQNRNQPQHF; CDR3 DNA: TGTGCCAGCACAGGACAGAACCGCAATCAGCCCCAGCATTTT
V gene: TRBV5-8; clone size: -; J gene: TRBJ2-3; D gene: -; CDR3 protein: CASSLSGQKTQYF; CDR3 DNA: TGTGCCAGCAGCTTGTCCGGACAAAAGACGCAGTATTTT
V gene: TRBV11-3; clone size: -; J gene: TRBJ2-7; D gene: -; CDR3 protein: CASSSIGGEQYF; CDR3 DNA: TGTGCCAGCAGCTCTATAGGGGGCGAGCAGTACTTC
V gene: TRBV7-9; clone size: -; J gene: TRBJ2-7; D gene: TRBD1; CDR3 protein: CASSSRDRLSYEQYF; CDR3 DNA: TGTGCCAGCAGCTCCCGGGACAGACTCTCCTACGAGCAGTACTTC
V gene: TRBV6-1; clone size: -; J gene: TRBJ2-7; D gene: -; CDR3 protein: CASSVNAGTYEQYF; CDR3 DNA: TGTGCCAGCAGTGTAAACGCCGGGACCTACGAGCAGTACTTC
V gene: TRBV19; clone size: -; J gene: TRBJ1-5; D gene: TRBD1; CDR3 protein: CASSSDRVNQPQHF; CDR3 DNA: TGTGCCAGTAGTTCTGACAGGGTCAATCAGCCCCAGCATTTT
V gene: TRBV6-6; clone size: -; J gene: TRBJ1-2; D gene: -; CDR3 protein: CASRGQSYGYTF; CDR3 DNA: TGTGCCAGCAGAGGACAGAGCTATGGCTACACCTTC
V gene: TRBV6-6; clone size: -; J gene: TRBJ1-3; D gene: -; CDR3 protein: CASKAGPGNTIYF; CDR3 DNA: TGTGCCAGCAAGGCAGGGCCGGGAAACACCATATATTTT